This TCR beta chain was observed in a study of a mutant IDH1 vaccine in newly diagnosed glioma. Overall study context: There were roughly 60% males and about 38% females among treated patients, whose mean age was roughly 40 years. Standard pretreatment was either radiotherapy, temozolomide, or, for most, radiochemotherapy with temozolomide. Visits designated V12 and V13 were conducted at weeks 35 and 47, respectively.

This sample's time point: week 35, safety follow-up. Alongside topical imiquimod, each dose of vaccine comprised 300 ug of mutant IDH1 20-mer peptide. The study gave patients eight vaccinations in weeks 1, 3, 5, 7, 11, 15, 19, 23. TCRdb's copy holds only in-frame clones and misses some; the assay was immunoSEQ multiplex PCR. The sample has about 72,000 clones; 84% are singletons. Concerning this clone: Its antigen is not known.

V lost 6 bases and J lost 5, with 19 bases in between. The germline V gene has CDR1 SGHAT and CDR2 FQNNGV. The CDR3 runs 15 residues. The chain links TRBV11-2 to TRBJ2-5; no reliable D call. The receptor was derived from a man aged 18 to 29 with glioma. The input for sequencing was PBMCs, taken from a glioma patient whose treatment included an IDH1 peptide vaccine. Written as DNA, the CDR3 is TGTGCCAGCAGTTTAAACCTGGGGTCCGGGGAGACCCAGTACTTC. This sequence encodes CASSLNLGSGETQYF.